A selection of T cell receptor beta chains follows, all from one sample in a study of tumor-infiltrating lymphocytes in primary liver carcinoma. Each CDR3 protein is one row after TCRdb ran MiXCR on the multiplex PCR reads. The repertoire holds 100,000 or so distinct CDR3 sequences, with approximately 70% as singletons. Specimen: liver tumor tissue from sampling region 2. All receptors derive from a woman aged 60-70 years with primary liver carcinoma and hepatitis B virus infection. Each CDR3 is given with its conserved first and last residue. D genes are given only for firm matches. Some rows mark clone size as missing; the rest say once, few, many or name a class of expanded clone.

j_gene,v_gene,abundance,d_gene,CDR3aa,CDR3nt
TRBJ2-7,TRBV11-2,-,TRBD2,CASSLDWVSLAGPYEKYF,TGTGCCAGCAGTTTAGATTGGGTCAGTCTAGCGGGTCCCTACGAAAAGTACTTC
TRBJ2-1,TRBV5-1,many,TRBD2,CASSPWTSGTYNEQFF,TGCGCCAGCAGCCCTTGGACTAGCGGGACGTACAATGAGCAGTTCTTC
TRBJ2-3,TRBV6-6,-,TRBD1,CASSDGTGGTNAQYF,TGTGCCAGCAGCGACGGGACAGGGGGAACAAATGCGCAGTATTTT
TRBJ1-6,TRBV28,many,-,CASSLQQRINSPLHF,TGTGCCAGCAGTCTCCAACAGCGGATTAATTCACCCCTCCACTTT
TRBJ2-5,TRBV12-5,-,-,CASDTSDSLGGTQYF,TGTGCTAGTGATACCTCGGACAGCCTGGGGGGGACCCAGTACTTC
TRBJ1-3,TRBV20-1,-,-,CSAGLGSAGNTIYF,TGCAGTGCTGGACTAGGGTCAGCTGGAAACACCATATATTTT
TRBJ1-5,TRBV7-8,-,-,CASSALLRRVVNQPQHF,TGTGCCAGCAGCGCCCTATTGAGGCGAGTGGTCAATCAGCCCCAGCATTTT
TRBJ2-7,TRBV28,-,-,CAGSLPGRATSSYEQYF,TGTGCCGGCAGTCTCCCGGGTCGGGCAACGAGCTCCTACGAGCAGTACTTC
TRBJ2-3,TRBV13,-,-,CPPKGLASTYTQYF,TGCCCCCCCAAGGGGCTCGCATCGACATATACGCAGTATTTT
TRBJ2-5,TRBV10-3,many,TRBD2,CAISGGETQYF,TGTGCCATCAGCGGGGGGGAGACCCAGTACTTC
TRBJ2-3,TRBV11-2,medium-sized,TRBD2,CASSLDGAGVTDTQYF,TGTGCCAGCAGCTTAGATGGGGCGGGAGTCACAGATACGCAGTATTTT
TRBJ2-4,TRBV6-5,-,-,CASSRQAAKNIQYF,TGTGCCAGCAGCCGACAAGCAGCCAAAAACATTCAGTACTTC
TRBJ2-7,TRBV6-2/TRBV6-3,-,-,CTSSYSEWAVAEQYF,TGTACCAGCAGTTACTCGGAGTGGGCAGTGGCCGAGCAGTACTTC
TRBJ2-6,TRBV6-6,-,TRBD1,CASSLQGAGTNVMTF,TGTGCCAGCAGCCTACAGGGGGCTGGGACCAACGTCATGACTTTC
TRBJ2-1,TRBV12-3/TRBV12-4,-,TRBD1,CASSFAGGANGQFF,TGTGCAAGCAGTTTCGCAGGGGGCGCGAATGGGCAGTTCTTC
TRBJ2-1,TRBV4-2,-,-,CASNHPGRVYNEQFF,TGTGCCAGCAACCACCCAGGGCGGGTCTACAATGAGCAGTTCTTC
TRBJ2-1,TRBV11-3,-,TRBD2,CASSTRLAGKRNEQYF,TGTGCCAGCAGCACCCGACTAGCGGGAAAAAGGAATGAGCAATACTTC
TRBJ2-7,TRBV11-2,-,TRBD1,CASSDMTGALPSYEQYF,TGTGCCAGCAGCGACATGACAGGGGCCCTTCCCTCCTACGAGCAGTACTTC
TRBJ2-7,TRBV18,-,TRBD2,CASSPTSGRVTEQYF,TGTGCCAGCTCACCGACTAGCGGTCGAGTAACCGAGCAGTACTTC
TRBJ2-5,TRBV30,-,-,CPWSADRETQYF,TGTCCCTGGAGTGCTGATCGAGAGACCCAGTACTTC